This T cell receptor beta chain was sequenced for a study of Ad26.COV2.S vaccination and SARS-CoV-2 variants (dated by TCRdb to the early 2020s). Looking at the study overall: Vaccine-arm donors were drawn from COV1001, a multicentre, randomized, double-blind, placebo-controlled phase I-IIa trial of Ad26.COV2.S in healthy adults. Dosing of Ad26.COV2.S was intramuscular, at either 5x10^10 or 1x10^11 viral particles, delivered as one shot or as two shots spaced 56 days apart. TCRbeta repertoire sequencing was used to assess the specificity and breadth of SARS-CoV-2-reactive T cell receptors after Ad26.COV2.S vaccination. The TCR-sequenced set comprised around 30 samples: about 19 Ad26.COV2.S vaccine recipients, 5 placebo recipients and 8 SARS-CoV-2 convalescent individuals. Trial participants were randomized into five groups of five, in which low-dose or high-dose Ad26.COV2.S was given once or twice, or placebo was given on both occasions. Investigators remained blinded to trial group allocation during experiments and outcome assessment. The paper's findings and limits, for the study overall: The authors noted that the TCR breadth and depth analyses may have underestimated total T cell responses. Comparing responses between vaccine doses or regimens was not something the study was powered to do. Higher spike-specific TCR breadth was observed in Ad26.COV2.S recipients than in placebo recipients (P = 0.0014). Vaccine and placebo recipients had comparable non-spike TCR breadth, which fits with the vaccine containing only spike. After vaccination, substantial breadth of spike-specific CD8+ and CD4+ T cell responses was reported.

The sample's treatment or condition label, decoded: some 20 received Ad26.COV2.S at low or high dose, single or two shots; roughly five received placebo; per-sample allocation not given. For vaccine and placebo recipients, repertoires were sequenced using samples collected on day 63 after the first injection. Cohort 1b enrolled 20 to 30 adults aged 18-55 years at a single site in Boston, USA, between 29 July and 7 August 2020. Ad26.COV2.S consisted of a replication-incompetent adenovirus type 26 vector by which a prefusion-stabilized SARS-CoV-2 spike protein from the original Wuhan strain was expressed. The immunoSEQ Assay was used to sequence TCRbeta CDR3 regions. After extraction, genomic DNA underwent amplification by bias-controlled multiplex PCR, followed by high-throughput sequencing. In the source study's methods: To quantify the absolute abundance of every unique TCRbeta CDR3 region, sequences were collapsed and filtered. T cell fraction was estimated by normalizing TCRbeta template counts to usable DNA, with usable DNA measured through amplification of reference genes found in all nucleated cells. Repertoire TCRs were annotated as SARS-CoV-2-specific by exact matching of V gene, CDR3 amino acid sequence and J gene to a known reactive TCR set. The reference SARS-CoV-2 TCR set was obtained from MIRA and was filtered for enrichment in COVID-19-positive ImmuneCODE repertoires, whereby public or cross-reactive TCRs were removed. Based on the MIRA antigens, annotated TCRs were further analysed at the level of specific ORF or position within ORF. Depth was the summed frequency of annotated unique rearrangements, while breadth was defined as annotated unique rearrangements over total unique productive rearrangements. Two-sided Wilcoxon rank-sum tests were used to compare TCR breadth between groups. In its TCRdb copy, this immuneACCESS table keeps in-frame sequences only and misses some clones. Where compared with another copy, unresolved V genes explain less than half of these, and the others have no known cause. D and trimming come from the DNA, and the V and J calls and clone size come from that table. The sample table holds hundreds of thousands of clones, of which approximately 89% were seen once. Over 2% of the sample is in the top ten clones.

Note on this clone: No cognate antigen has been identified for it. The sample holds no much larger clone one base away, and base qualities are not on file.

V is clipped by 5 bases and J by 0 bases, and the sequence between their germline boundaries is 14 bases long. Via the germline V gene (reference sequence), CDR1 is LNHDA and CDR2 SQIVND. Taken from cysteine to phenylalanine, the CDR3 has 16 residues. CDR3 DNA only is kept here, 48 bases in frame from base 1. The receptor chain draws on TRBV19 and TRBJ1-5, and TRBD1 may be the D gene, going by 5 matching bases. The input for sequencing was peripheral blood, taken in a trial of Ad26.COV2.S vaccine versus placebo. The sequence derives from a person between 18 and 59 years old who received the Ad26.COV2.S COVID-19 vaccine or a placebo. In nucleotide form, the sequence is TGTGCCAGTAGTGCCAGATACGGGGGTAGCAATCAGCCCCAGCATTTT. Its translation reads: CASSARYGGSNQPQHF.